The clone carrying this T cell receptor beta chain was seen a handful of times. The target antigen is unknown. The data originate from a study of T cells in Graves' hyperthyroidism and ophthalmopathy. Notes on the study in general: Most expanded thyroid clonotypes above 0.001 recurred in blood.

Amplified TCR beta CDR3 regions came from RNA transcripts. Using the HTBI primer set, a first-round RT-PCR was run on the TCR CDR3. Using its own MiXCR run on the multiplex PCR reads, TCRdb lists one record per CDR3 protein. The repertoire has about 480,000 distinct CDR3 sequences, approximately 15% of them found once; the top ten carry 15% to 20%. No ophthalmopathy progression within 18 months constituted stable Graves' hyperthyroidism. Patients aged 18 to 65 had newly diagnosed hyperthyroidism lasting under 2 months. The source of the PBMCs was less than 12 ml of fresh peripheral blood. The V and J ends lost 3 bases and 0 bases, in that order; junction bases with no gene match: 7. This CDR3 has 18 residues.

Sequencing was performed on blood. V gene TRBV12-3 or TRBV12-4 combines with J gene TRBJ2-4; 11 bases fit TRBD2. This clonotype was obtained from a woman aged 18-29 years with Graves' hyperthyroidism. In DNA form, the CDR3 reads TGTGCCAGCAGTTTTTTAGCGGGAGGGATCCTAGCCAAAAACATTCAGTACTTC. This gives the protein CASSFLAGGILAKNIQYF.